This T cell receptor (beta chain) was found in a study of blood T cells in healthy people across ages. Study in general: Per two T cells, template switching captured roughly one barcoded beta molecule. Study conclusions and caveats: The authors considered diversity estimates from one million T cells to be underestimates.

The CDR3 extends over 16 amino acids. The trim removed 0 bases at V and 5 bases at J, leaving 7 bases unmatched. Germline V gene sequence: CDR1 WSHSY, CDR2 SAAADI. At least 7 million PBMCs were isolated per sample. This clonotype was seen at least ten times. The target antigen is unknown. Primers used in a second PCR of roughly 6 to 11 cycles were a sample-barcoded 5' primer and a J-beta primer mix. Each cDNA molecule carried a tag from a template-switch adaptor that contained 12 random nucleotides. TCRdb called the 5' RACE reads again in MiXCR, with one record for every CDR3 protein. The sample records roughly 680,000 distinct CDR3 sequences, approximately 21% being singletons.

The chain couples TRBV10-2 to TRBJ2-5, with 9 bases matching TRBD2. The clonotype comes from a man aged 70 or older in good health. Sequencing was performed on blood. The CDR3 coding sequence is TGCGCCAGCAGTGAGTCGGGGGTAGCGGGAGTTGAGACCCAGTACTTC. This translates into CASSESGVAGVETQYF.